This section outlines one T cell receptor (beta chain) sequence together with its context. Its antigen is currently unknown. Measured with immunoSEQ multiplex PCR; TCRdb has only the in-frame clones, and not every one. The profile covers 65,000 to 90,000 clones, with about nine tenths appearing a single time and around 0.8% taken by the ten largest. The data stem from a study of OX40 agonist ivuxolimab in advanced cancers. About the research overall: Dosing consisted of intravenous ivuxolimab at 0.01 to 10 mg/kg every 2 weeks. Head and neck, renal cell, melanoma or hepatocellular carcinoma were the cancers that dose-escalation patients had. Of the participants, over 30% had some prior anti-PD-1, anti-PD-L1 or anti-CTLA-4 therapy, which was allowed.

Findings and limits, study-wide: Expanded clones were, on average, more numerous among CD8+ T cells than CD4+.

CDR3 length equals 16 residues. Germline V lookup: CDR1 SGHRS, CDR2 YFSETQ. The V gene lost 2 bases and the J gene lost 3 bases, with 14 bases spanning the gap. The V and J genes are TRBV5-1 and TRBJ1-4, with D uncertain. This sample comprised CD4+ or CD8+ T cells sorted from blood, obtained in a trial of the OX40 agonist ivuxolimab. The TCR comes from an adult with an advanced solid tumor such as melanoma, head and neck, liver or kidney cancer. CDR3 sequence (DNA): TGCGCCAGCAGCTTCGGGTCCCCTGGGGCTAATGAAAAACTGTTTTTT. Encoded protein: CASSFGSPGANEKLFF.